These 10 T cell receptor beta chains were all obtained from the same sample, sequenced in a study of regulatory T cells in long-lasting Graves disease. Time point defined: newly diagnosed GD, antithyroid drugs for less than 3 months. Researchers made the TCR library from RNA that was extracted from PBMCs. Assembly of TCR beta libraries relied on iRepertoire HTBI primers together with Arm-PCR of CDR3 regions. TCRdb passed the multiplex PCR reads through MiXCR, listing each CDR3 protein once. The table shows about 240,000 distinct CDR3 sequences, with 20% to 25% occurring only once. The sample in question was peripheral blood mononuclear cells (PBMCs), obtained at new diagnosis, from a patient treated with antithyroid drugs. The receptor set was obtained from a female donor with Graves disease.

This clonotype has a count of ten or more. The chain links TRBV7-9 to TRBJ1-1; a possible D gene is TRBD1 (6 bases). The V end was cut by 4 bases, the J end by 8 bases, with 8 bases between. Looked up from germline, CDR1 is SEHNR and CDR2 is FQNEAQ (reference sequence). CDR3 size: 11 residues. The CDR3 DNA follows: TGTGCCAGCAGCTCAACAGGGGAAGCTTTCTTT. Residues: CASSSTGEAFF.

On this clonotype: A far larger clone is only one base removed, so a read error is likely. CDR3 protein: CASSVNVASYNEQYF. In DNA form, the CDR3 reads TGTGCCAGCAGCGTAAATGTCGCCAGCTACAATGAGCAGTACTTC. This chain links TRBV9 with TRBJ2-7; D unresolved. The germline V and J ends were trimmed by 1 base and 7 bases, with 18 bases remaining between them. The CDR3 extends over 15 amino acids. CDR1 and CDR2 from the germline V gene are SGDLS and YYNGEE.

The rearrangement links TRBV12-3 or TRBV12-4 to TRBJ2-6; no clear D gene. The CDR3 consists of 11 residues. V was pared by 6 bases and J by 12 bases, with 9 bases between. This CDR3 is CASRRSGVLTF. The CDR3 coding sequence is TGTGCCAGCAGGAGGTCCGGCGTCCTGACTTTC.

This clonotype was counted many times. The chain links TRBV6-2 or TRBV6-3 to TRBJ1-3; tentative D call: TRBD1 (5 bases). CDR1 is MNHEY, CDR2 SVGEGT, per germline. The length of the CDR3 is 16 residues. With 0 bases removed from V and 2 bases from J, the gap between germline ends came to 11 bases. CDR3 DNA: TGTGCCAGCAGTTACTCACGACAGACACCTGGAAACACCATATATTTT. It is translated as CASSYSRQTPGNTIYF.

This clonotype was counted only a few times. This chain links TRBV6-1 with TRBJ2-7; the D gene is possibly TRBD1 (6 bases). From germline, CDR1 is MNHNS and CDR2 SASEGT. CDR3 length: 13 residues. Trimming took off 7 bases at V and 12 bases at J, with 22 bases between the two ends. In DNA, the CDR3 is TGTGCCAGCACCCCCGTGGCAGGGGCCCGGTCGTACTTC. Translating it yields CASTPVAGARSYF.

This clonotype appeared a few times. The J gene is TRBJ1-2, the V gene TRBV6-5; no firm D call. V was trimmed by 4 bases and J by 3 bases, leaving 9 bases between them. The length of the CDR3 is 13 residues. The germline V gene encodes CDR1 MNHEY and CDR2 SVGAGI. The CDR3 spells CASSFQDYYGYTF. CDR3 nucleotides: TGTGCCAGCAGTTTCCAAGACTACTATGGCTACACCTTC.

At least ten counts were recorded for this clonotype. The chain combines TRBV9 with TRBJ2-7; TRBD2 is a possible D gene (5 bases). Germline V lookup: CDR1 SGDLS, CDR2 YYNGEE. The V end was cut by 0 bases, the J end by 6 bases, with 10 bases between. The CDR3 is 13 residues long. This CDR3 is CASSVAVRGEQYF. Here the CDR3 DNA reads TGTGCCAGCAGCGTAGCTGTACGGGGCGAGCAGTACTTC.

This clonotype was seen ten or more times. The chain carries TRBV27 and TRBJ2-5; TRBD1 agrees at 9 bases. The CDR3 consists of 15 residues. Germline CDR1 reads MNHEY; CDR2 reads SMNVEV (reference sequence). The junction had 3 bases not matched to a gene; V was cut back by 2 bases and J by 2 bases. CDR3 in DNA: TGTGCCAGCAGTTTACGGACAGGGGTTCAAGAGACCCAGTACTTC. This translates into CASSLRTGVQETQYF.

This clonotype showed up just a few times. The chain carries TRBV5-6 and TRBJ2-2; 10 bases line up with TRBD1. The CDR3 spans 15 residues. Trimming cost V 3 bases and J 5 bases; bases outside gene matches: 4. CDR1 SGHDT and CDR2 YYEEEE come from the germline V gene. The CDR3 nucleotides read TGTGCCAGCAGCTCGCCGGGACAGGGGACCGGGGAGCTGTTTTTT. It translates to CASSSPGQGTGELFF.

This clonotype showed up many times. The chain links TRBV28 to TRBJ2-7; weak D call: TRBD1 (6 bases). The CDR3 is 13 amino acids. Germline V gene sequence: CDR1 MDHEN, CDR2 SYDVKM. V was trimmed by 6 bases and J by 2 bases, leaving 11 bases between them. The CDR3 loop reads CASRAGQTYEQYF. CDR3 DNA: TGTGCCAGCAGGGCTGGACAGACCTACGAGCAGTACTTC.